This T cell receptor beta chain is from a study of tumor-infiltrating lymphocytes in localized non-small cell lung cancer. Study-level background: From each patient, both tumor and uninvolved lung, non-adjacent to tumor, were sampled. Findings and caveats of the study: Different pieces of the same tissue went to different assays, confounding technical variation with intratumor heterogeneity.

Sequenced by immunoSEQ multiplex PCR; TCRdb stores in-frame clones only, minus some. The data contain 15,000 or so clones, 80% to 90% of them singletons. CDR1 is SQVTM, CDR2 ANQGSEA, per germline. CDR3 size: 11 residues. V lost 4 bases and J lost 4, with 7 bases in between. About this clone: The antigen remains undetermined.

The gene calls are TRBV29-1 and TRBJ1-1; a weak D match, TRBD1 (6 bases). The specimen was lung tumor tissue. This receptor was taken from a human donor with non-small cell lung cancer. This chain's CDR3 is CSVARGTEAFF. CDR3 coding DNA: TGCAGCGTTGCCAGGGGCACTGAAGCTTTCTTT.